These 2 T cell receptor beta chains were sequenced from one sample in a study of control samples from healthy donors and cancer patients. The data were produced by immunoSEQ multiplex PCR, yet TCRdb's version contains in-frame clones alone and is incomplete. The data hold about 160,000 clones, with roughly 95% observed a single time. The sample consisted of blood. The receptors come from a woman aged 25 to 45 in good health.

This clone occurred once. The chain carries TRBV4-2 and TRBJ1-1, with 9 bases that match TRBD1. Trimming cost V 4 bases and J 6 bases; bases outside gene matches: 27. Germline assignment: CDR1 LGHNA and CDR2 YNFKEQ. The CDR3 totals 21 residues. The CDR3 DNA reads as TGTGCCAGCAGCCCGCTGCTACCGTGGACAGGGGATGGCATCAAAGTATCTGAAGCTTTCTTT. This sequence encodes CASSPLLPWTGDGIKVSEAFF.

This chain connects TRBV30 to TRBJ1-6; possibly TRBD1 for D (6 bases). Germline CDR1 GTSNPN, CDR2 SVGIG (reference sequence). The CDR3 extends over 13 amino acids. Here the CDR3 reads CAARGEYNSPLHF. CDR3 DNA: TGTGCTGCCAGGGGCGAGTATAATTCACCCCTCCACTTT.